A single sample is the source of the 7 T cell receptor beta chains below, sequenced in a study of cytomegalovirus exposure and HLA in healthy donors. Vbeta (60) and Jbeta (13) primers were used in the PCR. Assay used: immunoSEQ multiplex PCR; TCRdb lists only in-frame clones, some missing. The repertoire has 150,000 to 200,000 clones, 77% of them found once; the top ten carry about 2.6%. The source material was PBMCs. The receptors stem from a woman in her forties in good health and CMV-seropositive.

By sample share, this clone is large. This sequence joins TRBV20-1 and TRBJ1-1; D is perhaps TRBD1 (5 bases). The germline V and J ends were trimmed by 6 bases and 7 bases, with 12 bases remaining between them. Per germline, CDR1 DFQATT and CDR2 SNEGSKA (reference sequence). This CDR3 is built from 11 residues. This chain's CDR3 is CSAPRVGEAFF. The CDR3, as DNA: TGCAGTGCCCCCAGGGTGGGTGAAGCTTTCTTT.

This clone appeared a single time. The V gene is TRBV28, the J gene TRBJ1-2; 8 bases line up with TRBD1. J lost 6 bases, V lost 5 bases, and 8 bases had no gene match. The CDR3 extends over 14 amino acids. The V gene's germline CDR1 is MDHEN and CDR2 SYDVKM. The CDR3 region is CASSLDREEHGYTF. CDR3 coding DNA: TGTGCCAGCAGTCTGGACAGGGAGGAGCATGGCTACACCTTC.

The chain combines TRBV28 with TRBJ1-2; 7 bases line up with TRBD1. Germline V lookup: CDR1 MDHEN, CDR2 SYDVKM. This CDR3 has 16 residues. V trimming: 5 bases; J trimming: 4 bases; junction bases outside the gene matches: 13. The CDR3 DNA reads TGTGCCAGCAGTCATGGGGCCGGGACAGCACCCTATGGCTACACCTTC. Translating it yields CASSHGAGTAPYGYTF.

The chain links TRBV19 to TRBJ2-3; D gene ambiguous. Trimming shortened V by 0 bases and J by 4 bases, and 8 bases separated the two germline ends. CDR1 and CDR2 from the germline V gene are LNHDA and SQIVND (reference sequence). The CDR3 has 14 residues. The CDR3 DNA follows: TGTGCCAGTAGTATAGATCCTAGTGCAGATACGCAGTATTTT. Amino acids: CASSIDPSADTQYF.

The rearrangement links TRBV7-2 to TRBJ2-7; 11 bases are shared with TRBD1. CDR3 length: 15 residues. V lost 5 bases to trimming and J lost 2 bases; unmatched junction nucleotides: 5. Germline CDR1 reads SGHTA; CDR2 reads FQGNSA. CDR3 sequence reads: CASSKDRGLTYEQYF. In DNA, the CDR3 is TGTGCCAGCAGCAAGGACAGGGGGCTGACCTACGAGCAGTACTTC.

This clone was seen only once. The chain joins TRBV2 to TRBJ2-5, with a weak D call TRBD1 (6 bases). V was clipped by 4 bases and J by 2 bases, with 14 bases between them. CDR1 is SNHLY and CDR2 is FYNNEI in the germline V gene. This CDR3 is built from 15 residues. The CDR3 is CASSAWTATQETQYF. DNA of the CDR3: TGTGCCAGCAGTGCTTGGACAGCCACTCAAGAGACCCAGTACTTC.

With respect to this clone: One base away lies a much larger clone, so this may be a sequencing read error. The chain carries TRBV7-2 and TRBJ1-1; TRBD1 is a possible D gene (5 bases). V lost 4 bases to trimming and J lost 0 bases, with 6 bases between them. Germline CDR1 reads SGHTA; CDR2 reads FQGNSA. The CDR3 is made up of 13 amino acids. The CDR3 nucleotides are TGTGCCAGCAGCTCGACAGTGAACACTGAAGCTTTCTTT. Translation: CASSSTVNTEAFF.